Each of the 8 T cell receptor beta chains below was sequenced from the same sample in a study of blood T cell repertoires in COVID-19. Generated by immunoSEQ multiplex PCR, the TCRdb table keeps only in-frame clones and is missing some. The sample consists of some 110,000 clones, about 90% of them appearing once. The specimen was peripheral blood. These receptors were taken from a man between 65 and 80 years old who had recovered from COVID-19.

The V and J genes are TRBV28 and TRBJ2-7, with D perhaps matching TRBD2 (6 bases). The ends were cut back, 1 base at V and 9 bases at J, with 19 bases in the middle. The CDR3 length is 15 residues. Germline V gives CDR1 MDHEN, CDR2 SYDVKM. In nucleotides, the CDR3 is TGTGCCAGCAGTTTATTTTTAGTGGCCGGGGGATGGCAGTACTTC. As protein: CASSLFLVAGGWQYF.

The CDR3, as DNA: TGCAGTGCTAGTGTCTCAGGGGGTTTTGGCCAGCCCCAGCATTTT. Protein: CSASVSGGFGQPQHF. The chain is built from TRBV20-1 and TRBJ1-5; 7 nucleotides line up with TRBD1. With V trimmed by 3 bases and J by 7 bases, 12 bases remained unmatched. Germline V lookup: CDR1 DFQATT, CDR2 SNEGSKA (reference sequence). CDR3 length: 15 residues.

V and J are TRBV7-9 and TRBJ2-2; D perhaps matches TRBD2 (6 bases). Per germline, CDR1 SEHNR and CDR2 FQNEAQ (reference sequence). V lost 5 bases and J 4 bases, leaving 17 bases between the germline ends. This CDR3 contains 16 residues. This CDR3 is CASSPRGGIGTGELFF. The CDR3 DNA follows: TGTGCCAGCAGCCCCCGTGGCGGGATAGGCACCGGGGAGCTGTTTTTT.

The CDR3 loop is CASSRGPNTGELFF. The DNA for the CDR3 is TGTGCCAGCAGCAGGGGCCCGAACACCGGGGAGCTGTTTTTT. The chain combines TRBV7-2 with TRBJ2-2; a weak D match, TRBD1 (5 bases). In germline, CDR1 is SGHTA, CDR2 FQGNSA. Trimming removed 5 bases from V and 0 bases from J, with 7 bases in between. There are 14 residues in the CDR3.

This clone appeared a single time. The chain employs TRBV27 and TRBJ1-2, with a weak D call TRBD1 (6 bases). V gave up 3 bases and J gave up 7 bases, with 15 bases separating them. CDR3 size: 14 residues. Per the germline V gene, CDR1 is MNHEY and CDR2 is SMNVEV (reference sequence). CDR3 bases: TGTGCCAGCAGTTTTAACGAACAGGGATCTGGCTACACCTTC. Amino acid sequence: CASSFNEQGSGYTF.

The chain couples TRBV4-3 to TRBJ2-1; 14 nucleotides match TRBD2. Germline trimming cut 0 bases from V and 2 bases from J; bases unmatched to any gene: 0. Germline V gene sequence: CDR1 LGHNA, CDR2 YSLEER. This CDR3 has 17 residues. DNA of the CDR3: TGCGCCAGCAGCCAAGAGGGACTAGCGGGAGCCTACAATGAGCAGTTCTTC. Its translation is CASSQEGLAGAYNEQFF.

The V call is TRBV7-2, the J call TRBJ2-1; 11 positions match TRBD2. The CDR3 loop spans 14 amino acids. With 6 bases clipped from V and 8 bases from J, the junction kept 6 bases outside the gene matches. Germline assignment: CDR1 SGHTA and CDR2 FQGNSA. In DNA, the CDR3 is TGTGCCAGCAGTAGACTAGCGGGAAGGGATGAGCAGTTCTTC. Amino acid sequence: CASSRLAGRDEQFF.

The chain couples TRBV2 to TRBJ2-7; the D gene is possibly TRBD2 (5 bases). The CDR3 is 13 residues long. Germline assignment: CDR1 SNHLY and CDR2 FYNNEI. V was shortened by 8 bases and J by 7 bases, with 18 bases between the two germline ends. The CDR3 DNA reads TGTGCCAGCCGGGGTTCGGCGGCGGGTGAGCAGTACTTC. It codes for CASRGSAAGEQYF.